Listed below are T cell receptor beta chains from one sample, sequenced in a study of blood T cell repertoires in COVID-19. TCRdb keeps only in-frame clones here, not all; method: immunoSEQ multiplex PCR. The data contain approximately 200,000 clones, approximately 83% of them seen just once; the ten biggest clones take up 6.5% to 9%. The sequenced sample consisted of peripheral blood. These receptors were collected from a woman in her 50s with acute or convalescent COVID-19. Both conserved end residues are part of each CDR3. A D gene is named only where the DNA matches it firmly. Size tells how often a clone was seen (once, few, many) or the class of an expanded clone, and some rows leave it out.

d_call j_call v_call clone_size cdr3_nt cdr3_aa
NA TRBJ2-1 TRBV7-2 once TGTGCCAGCAGCTCGGGTCCAAACAATGAGCAGTTCTTC CASSSGPNNEQFF
NA TRBJ1-6 TRBV20-1 few TGCAGTGCTAGTCTCGGTTCGACAACGAATTCACCCCTCCACTTT CSASLGSTTNSPLHF
TRBD2 TRBJ2-1 TRBV5-1 NA TGCGCCAGCAGCCGAATGAGCGGGGACAATGAGCAGTTCTTC CASSRMSGDNEQFF
NA TRBJ1-2 TRBV3-1/TRBV3-2 NA TGTGCCAGCAGCCAATTGGGGACTTCTGGCTACACCTTC CASSQLGTSGYTF
TRBD1 TRBJ1-1 TRBV30 medium-sized TGTGCCTGGAGTGGGACAGGGGGCTCTGAAGCTTTCTTT CAWSGTGGSEAFF
NA TRBJ1-5 TRBV3-1/TRBV3-2 NA TGTGCCAGCAGCCAAGATGCCTTGGGGGCTCAGCCCCAGCATTTT CASSQDALGAQPQHF
TRBD2 TRBJ2-1 TRBV7-2 NA TGTGCCAGCAGGCTAGCGGGCGGTAATGAGCAGTTCTTC CASRLAGGNEQFF
TRBD2 TRBJ2-1 TRBV7-2 NA TGTGCCAGCAGCTTCTCTCTAGCGGGGGGGTTCTTC CASSFSLAGGFF
NA TRBJ2-1 TRBV19 once TGTGCCAGTAGTATAGCGGGGGTTTACAATGAGCAGTTCTTC CASSIAGVYNEQFF
NA TRBJ1-2 TRBV9 NA TGTGCCAGCAGCCCACGGGATGCAGGGGTTTTTCAGGGCTATGGCTACACCTTC CASSPRDAGVFQGYGYTF
TRBD1 TRBJ1-1 TRBV18 NA TGTGCCAGCTCAACCCTAGGACAGGCTGGAACTGAAGCTTTCTTT CASSTLGQAGTEAFF
TRBD2 TRBJ2-7 TRBV6-5 NA TGTGCCAGCAGTTACTACGGGGGGGGAGAGCAGTACTTC CASSYYGGGEQYF
TRBD2 TRBJ2-7 TRBV10-3 NA TGTGCCATTAGAAGCGGGAGTGGTAACGGCGAGCAGTACTTC CAIRSGSGNGEQYF
NA TRBJ2-7 TRBV1 NA TGCACCAGCAGCCAAGATCGGGGACTAGCGGAAAAATACGAGCAGTACTTC CTSSQDRGLAEKYEQYF
NA TRBJ2-5 TRBV6-5 few TGTGCCAGCAGCCAGGCGGGGTCCGAGACCCAGTACTTC CASSQAGSETQYF
NA TRBJ1-5 TRBV21-1 NA TGTGCCAGCACCCTAGGGGGTGGGCTCAATCAGCCCCAGCATTTT CASTLGGGLNQPQHF
TRBD1 TRBJ2-7 TRBV28 NA TGTGCCGGGTCGACAGGGAGCTCCTACGAGCAGTACTTC CAGSTGSSYEQYF
NA TRBJ2-6 TRBV10-3 NA TGTGCCATCAGTGTGGGGGGGGCGAACTCTGGGGCCAACGTCCTGACTTTC CAISVGGANSGANVLTF
NA TRBJ1-2 TRBV30 NA TGTGCCTGGGTGGGGCCACCCGGAGATGGCTACACCTTC CAWVGPPGDGYTF
NA TRBJ2-3 TRBV27 NA TGTGCCAGCAGTTTATTCAGTCCATTCCGCACAGATACGCAGTATTTT CASSLFSPFRTDTQYF
NA TRBJ1-1 TRBV28 NA TGTGTAACCTGGGCGAACACTGAAGCTTTCTTT CVTWANTEAFF
NA TRBJ1-3 TRBV6-1 NA TGTGCCAGCAGTGACGGTTTCTCTGGAAACACCATATATTTT CASSDGFSGNTIYF
NA TRBJ1-5 TRBV3-1/TRBV3-2 NA TGTGCCAGCAGCCGCGGGATCTATAGCAATCAGCCCCAGCATTTT CASSRGIYSNQPQHF
NA TRBJ1-5 TRBV28 NA TGTGCCAGTTCGTCGGGGGGCAGCAATCAGCCCCAGCATTTT CASSSGGSNQPQHF
NA TRBJ1-2 TRBV24-1 NA TGTGCCACCAGTGCGGCCAGGGACTATGGCTACACCTTC CATSAARDYGYTF
TRBD1 TRBJ2-5 TRBV5-1 NA TGCGCCAGCAGCTTGGGACAGGGGGCGGTTGAGACCCAGTACTTC CASSLGQGAVETQYF
TRBD2 TRBJ2-7 TRBV19 NA TGTGCCACCAAGAGGGCTAGCGGGCTGGGGGAGCAGTACTTC CATKRASGLGEQYF
TRBD1 TRBJ1-4 TRBV6-6 NA TGTGCCAGCAGTTTGGGACAGGGGGCGCGAAATGAAAAACTGTTTTTT CASSLGQGARNEKLFF
TRBD1 TRBJ2-7 TRBV15 few TGTGCCACCAGCACTGGGACAGGGCGCGAGCAGTACTTC CATSTGTGREQYF
TRBD2 TRBJ2-7 TRBV7-2 NA TGTGCCAGCAGCGTGACTAGCGGGTCCATCTACGAGCAGTACTTC CASSVTSGSIYEQYF
NA TRBJ1-2 TRBV7-8 NA TGTGCCAGCAGCTCAGTCAGGGCAAACGATGGCTACACCTTC CASSSVRANDGYTF
TRBD2 TRBJ2-1 TRBV11-2 NA TGTGCCGGAGTACTAGCGGGAGGATCGAATGAGCAGTTCTTC CAGVLAGGSNEQFF